This entry features one TCR beta chain sequence. The assay was immunoSEQ multiplex PCR, and TCRdb's table has in-frame clones only and misses some. Among some 320,000 clones listed, about nine tenths were seen once. This sample is drawn from a study of blood T cell repertoires in COVID-19. CDR3 length: 12 amino acids. Germline V CDR1 and CDR2: SQVTM, ANQGSEA. V shed 4 bases and J shed 4 bases, with 10 bases lying between them. Material for sequencing was PBMCs or T cells enriched from blood (not recorded which). This receptor was identified in a woman between 50 and 59 years old who had been exposed to COVID-19. This chain uses TRBV29-1 with TRBJ1-2; possible D gene TRBD1, 5 bases. The CDR3 nucleotides read TGCAGCGTTGCGCAGGGTATCTATGGCTACACCTTC. Residues: CSVAQGIYGYTF.